Each of the 9 T cell receptor beta chains below was sequenced from the same sample in a study of human T cells and chemical hapten exposure. Regarding time point: patch test 3, about 24 weeks after DPC sensitization. Treatment indicated: therapeutic diphenylcyclopropenone sensitization with weekly scalp DPC. Someone pulled total RNA out of unfractionated whole blood. TCRdb fed the RACE reads into MiXCR, producing one record per CDR3 protein. The data show some 38,000 distinct CDR3 sequences, more than 8% seen once. This material consisted of whole blood, taken in connection with sensitization to the hapten diphenylcyclopropenone (DPC). The receptors were gathered from a man aged 45-65 years with alopecia areata. Some clones in this sample may be carry-over from other donors' samples.

This clonotype was counted at least ten times. The chain couples TRBV25-1 to TRBJ1-5; 9 nucleotides agree with TRBD1. CDR1 is MGHDK, CDR2 SYGVNS, per germline. This CDR3 comprises 15 residues. Germline trimming cut 4 bases from V and 2 bases from J; bases unmatched to any gene: 3. The CDR3 sequence: CASSGGQGGNQPQHF. The CDR3 DNA reads TGTGCCAGCAGTGGGGGACAGGGAGGCAATCAGCCCCAGCATTTT.

This clonotype was seen ten or more times. V usage is TRBV5-1 and J usage is TRBJ1-1; TRBD1 is a possible D gene (5 bases). Germline lookup yields CDR1 SGHRS and CDR2 YFSETQ. This CDR3 contains 15 residues. V was pared by 0 bases and J by 5 bases, with 14 bases between. The CDR3 sequence is CASSLDGREGTEAFF. The CDR3 nucleotides read TGCGCCAGCAGCTTGGACGGCAGGGAGGGGACTGAAGCTTTCTTT. Full variable domain (rest looked up from reference TRBV5-1 and TRBJ1-1): KAGVTQTPRYLIKTRGQQVTLSCSPISGHRSVSWYQQTPGQGLQFLFEYFSETQRNKGNFPGRFSGRQFSNSRSEMNVSTLELGDSALYLCASSLDGREGTEAFFGQGTRLTVV.

There are a few counts of this clonotype. V is TRBV7-2 and J is TRBJ2-5; possible D gene TRBD1, 6 bases. CDR1 is SGHTA, CDR2 FQGNSA, per germline. This CDR3 spans 14 amino acids. The V and J ends lost 6 bases and 7 bases respectively, with 18 bases between them. In nucleotides, the CDR3 is TGTGCCAGCAGACTTACCTCAGGGGCGCGGACCCAGTACTTC. It is translated as CASRLTSGARTQYF.

Note on this clonotype: The junction differs from germline at one of its ends, possibly a read error. The CDR3: CASSQRPGLLQETQYF. The CDR3 DNA reads as TGTGCTAGCAGCCAACGACCGGGGTTGCTTCAAGAGACCCAGTACTTC. V gene TRBV3-1 combines with J gene TRBJ2-5; D possibly corresponds to TRBD2 (5 bases). The CDR3 is 16 residues long. Germline V gives CDR1 LGHDT, CDR2 YNNKEL (reference sequence).

This clonotype was found many times. The chain combines TRBV9 with TRBJ2-1, with TRBD2 matching 10 bases. The CDR3 is made up of 15 amino acids. J was trimmed by 10 bases and V by 0 bases; bases with no gene match: 7. Germline values: CDR1 SGDLS, CDR2 YYNGEE. DNA of the CDR3: TGTGCCAGCAGCGTAGGGACGGTGGGACTAGCGGAGCAGTTCTTC. Residues: CASSVGTVGLAEQFF.

This clonotype was counted ten times or more. The genes are TRBV29-1 and TRBJ2-5, with 14 positions matching TRBD2. This CDR3 is 14 amino acids long. Germline lookup yields CDR1 SQVTM and CDR2 ANQGSEA. The V gene end was trimmed by 3 bases and the J gene end by 4 bases; junction bases not matched to a gene: 1. The CDR3 bases are TGCAGCGTTGAGGGACTAGCGGGAGTAGAGACCCAGTACTTC. Translating gives CSVEGLAGVETQYF.

This clonotype was detected many times. The chain carries TRBV5-1 and TRBJ1-1, with 7 bases lining up with TRBD1. The CDR3 covers 14 residues. Germline CDR1 and CDR2: SGHRS and YFSETQ. V lost 0 bases and J lost 4; bases outside the gene matches: 3. The CDR3 region is CASSLGQGPTEAFF. In DNA, the CDR3 is TGCGCCAGCAGCTTGGGACAGGGACCCACTGAAGCTTTCTTT.

This chain joins TRBV18 and TRBJ1-5; a weak D match, TRBD1 (5 bases). The germline V and J ends were trimmed by 3 bases and 1 base, with 10 bases remaining between them. CDR1 is KGHSH, CDR2 LQKENI, per germline. The CDR3 spans 15 residues. The CDR3 DNA reads as TGTGCCAGCTCACCCCCAGGGACGAGCAATCAGCCCCAGCATTTT. The encoded protein is CASSPPGTSNQPQHF.

This clonotype was detected a few times. V and J are TRBV5-1 and TRBJ2-1; TRBD2 is a possible D gene (6 bases). The CDR3 is 16 amino acids. The germline V gene encodes CDR1 SGHRS and CDR2 YFSETQ. Trimming left V 2 bases short and J 4 bases short, with 16 bases between. For the CDR3, the DNA is TGCGCCAGCAGCTTTACAGGCTCGGGAGAGTACAATGAGCAGTTCTTC. This codes for CASSFTGSGEYNEQFF.